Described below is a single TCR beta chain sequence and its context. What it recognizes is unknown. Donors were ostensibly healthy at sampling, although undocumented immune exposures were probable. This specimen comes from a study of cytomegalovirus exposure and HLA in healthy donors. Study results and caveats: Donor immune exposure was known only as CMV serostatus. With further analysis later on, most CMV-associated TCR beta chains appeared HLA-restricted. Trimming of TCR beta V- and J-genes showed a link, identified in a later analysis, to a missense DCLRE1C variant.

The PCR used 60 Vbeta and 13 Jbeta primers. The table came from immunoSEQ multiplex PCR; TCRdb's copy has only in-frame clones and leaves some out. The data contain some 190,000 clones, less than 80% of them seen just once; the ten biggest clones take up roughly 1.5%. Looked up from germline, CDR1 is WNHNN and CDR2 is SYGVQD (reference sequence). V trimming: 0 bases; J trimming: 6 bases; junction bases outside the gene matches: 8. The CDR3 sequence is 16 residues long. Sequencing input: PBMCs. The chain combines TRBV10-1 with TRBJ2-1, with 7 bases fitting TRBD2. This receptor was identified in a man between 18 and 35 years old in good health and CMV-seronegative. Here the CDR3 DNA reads TGCGCCAGCAGTGAGTCGATGTCGCTAGCGGCCAATGAGCAGTTCTTC. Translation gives CASSESMSLAANEQFF.